In its sample, the clone carrying this TCR beta chain was seen once. Antigen: not known. During its preparation, the TCRbeta library received unique molecular identifiers. TCRdb processed the PCR reads anew with MiXCR; each CDR3 protein has one entry. The profile shows about 300,000 distinct CDR3 sequences, about 7.3% of them singletons. The CDR3 has 19 residues. The data were obtained in a study of T-cell reconstitution after alpha-beta-depleted transplantation in children. Whole-study results and caveats: About two months after transplant, alpha-beta T cells reportedly came from several hundred expanded graft clones. Newly made T cells mostly supplied T-cell counts and diversity one year after transplant. Surviving thymic progenitors and recipient T cells were the source of high TCRbeta diversity at day 60 in some patients.

The chain combines TRBV12-3 or TRBV12-4 with TRBJ2-7; 10 bases agree with TRBD1. This material consisted of peripheral blood, taken 360 days after TCRalphabeta/CD19-depleted stem cell transplant. This receptor was obtained from a female patient aged 2-9 years who had a stem cell transplant for Fanconi anemia, so the T cells may come from the graft donor. The CDR3 sequence is CTISLVSDRGPLGLYEQYF. The CDR3 region has the DNA TGTACCATCAGTTTAGTCTCAGACAGGGGGCCTCTGGGACTATACGAGCAGTACTTC.